The 29 T cell receptor beta chains presented below share a single source sample, sequenced in a study of T cell responses to AZD1222 COVID-19 vaccine. The method was immunoSEQ multiplex PCR; TCRdb's version includes in-frame clones alone and lacks a portion of them. This table has under 95,000 clones, around 90% appearing once. Specimen: peripheral blood, collected on day 0 of AZD1222 vaccination. The origin of the receptors is an adult in good health.

The rearrangement uses TRBV11-3 and TRBJ2-2; possible D gene TRBD2, 5 bases. Germline V gene lookup returns CDR1 SGHNT and CDR2 YENEEA. CDR3 length equals 13 residues. V gave up 1 base and J gave up 8 bases, with 8 bases separating them. The DNA of the CDR3 is TGTGCCAGCAGCTTAGTGTGGACTGGGGAGCTGTTTTTT. Translating it yields CASSLVWTGELFF. The full variable domain, in which reference TRBV11-3 and TRBJ2-2 provide the parts outside the CDR3, is EAGVVQSPRYKIIEKKQPVAFWCNPISGHNTLYWYLQNLGQGPELLIRYENEEAVDDSQLPKDRFSAERLKGVDSTLKIQPAELGDSAVYLCASSLVWTGELFFGEGSRLTVL.

This chain joins TRBV5-1 and TRBJ2-1, with D perhaps matching TRBD1 (7 bases). The CDR3 totals 16 residues. Deletions cut 3 bases from V and 5 bases from J, with 18 bases between. Germline values: CDR1 SGHRS, CDR2 YFSETQ. The CDR3 nucleotides are TGCGCCAGCAGCTGGGGGGACAGCGGATGGCACAATGAGCAGTTCTTC. Protein: CASSWGDSGWHNEQFF.

This chain joins TRBV30 and TRBJ2-7, with D hard to call. CDR3 length: 12 residues. Germline V gene data show CDR1 as GTSNPN and CDR2 as SVGIG (reference sequence). The V gene lost 0 bases and the J gene lost 6 bases, with 9 bases spanning the gap. CDR3 nucleotide sequence: TGTGCCTGGAGTGTACATCGCCGCGAGCAGTACTTC. Its protein is CAWSVHRREQYF.

This clone appeared once. The chain links TRBV13 to TRBJ1-2; TRBD1 is a possible D gene (5 bases). V was trimmed by 5 bases and J by 3 bases, leaving 16 bases between them. This CDR3 has 15 residues. Germline-derived CDR1 and CDR2 are PRHDT and FYEKMQ (reference sequence). CDR3 in DNA: TGTGCCAGCAGCGATACAAGGGGAAAGGACTATGGCTACACCTTC. The encoded protein is CASSDTRGKDYGYTF.

V gene TRBV9 combines with J gene TRBJ2-7, with D possibly called TRBD1 or TRBD2 (5 bases each). Trimming took 3 bases from V and 3 from J, leaving 10 bases between them. Germline V gene sequence: CDR1 SGDLS, CDR2 YYNGEE. The CDR3 consists of 13 residues. DNA for the CDR3: TGTGCCAGCAGCGGGGGGACGGACTACGAGCAGTACTTC. Amino acids: CASSGGTDYEQYF.

This clone was detected a few times. This rearrangement joins TRBV2 to TRBJ2-7; TRBD1 might be the D (5 bases). V shed 8 bases and J shed 3 bases, with 23 bases lying between them. Germline V gene lookup returns CDR1 SNHLY and CDR2 FYNNEI. This CDR3 has 16 residues. The CDR3, as DNA: TGTGCCAGCGTTTACCGATACCAGGGTAGCAACTACGAGCAGTACTTC. This codes for CASVYRYQGSNYEQYF.

The rearrangement uses TRBV5-5 and TRBJ1-4; D not certain. Trimming pared 2 bases from V and 8 bases from J, leaving 4 bases between. The CDR3 has 11 amino acids. Germline V gives CDR1 SGHKS, CDR2 YYEKEE (reference sequence). The CDR3 loop is CASSFQEKLFF. The CDR3 DNA reads TGTGCCAGCAGCTTCCAGGAAAAACTGTTTTTT.

The chain is built from TRBV7-9 and TRBJ2-7; D may be TRBD2 (6 bases). The CDR3 spans 19 residues. Trimming pared 1 base from V and 3 bases from J, leaving 25 bases between. Germline V gene data show CDR1 as SEHNR and CDR2 as FQNEAQ (reference sequence). CDR3 DNA: TGTGCCAGCAGCTTAGGCTTGGGGGGAAAAAGCTCGCATCTCTACGAGCAGTACTTC. This sequence encodes CASSLGLGGKSSHLYEQYF.

The chain joins TRBV11-2 to TRBJ1-2; TRBD1 aligns across 8 bases. Per the germline V gene, CDR1 is SGHAT and CDR2 is FQNNGV. The CDR3 is 14 residues long. V shed 1 base and J 4 bases; nucleotides not matched to a gene: 2. The CDR3 nucleotides are TGTGCCAGCAGCTTAGTAACAGGGGGCTATGGCTACACCTTC. Translated, it gives CASSLVTGGYGYTF.

This chain uses TRBV20-1 with TRBJ1-1, with a possible D match to TRBD1 (6 bases). Per germline, CDR1 DFQATT and CDR2 SNEGSKA (reference sequence). The CDR3 has 11 amino acids. Between the trimmed V and J ends, which lost 6 bases and 6 bases, there was a span of 11 bases. CDR3 sequence: CSAHREPEAFF. The DNA of the CDR3 is TGCAGTGCCCACAGGGAACCTGAAGCTTTCTTT.

The rearrangement uses TRBV27 and TRBJ1-6; possibly TRBD1 for D (5 bases). Looked up from germline, CDR1 is MNHEY and CDR2 is SMNVEV (reference sequence). V lost 3 bases, J lost 5 bases, and 8 bases lay in between. The CDR3 extends over 14 amino acids. This chain's CDR3 is CASSFGGDNSPLHF. For the CDR3, the DNA is TGTGCCAGCAGTTTCGGAGGGGATAATTCACCCCTCCACTTT.

This chain uses TRBV10-1 with TRBJ2-7; tentatively, D is TRBD2 (5 bases). Trimming took 7 bases from V and 6 from J, leaving 16 bases between them. The CDR3 consists of 13 residues. Germline CDR1 WNHNN, CDR2 SYGVQD (reference sequence). The DNA of the CDR3 is TGCGCCAGCACCCCGGGGTCCCTCACCGAGCAGTACTTC. Its translation: CASTPGSLTEQYF.

The V gene is TRBV29-1, the J gene TRBJ2-1; the match to TRBD2 covers 10 bases. Germline V gene data show CDR1 as SQVTM and CDR2 as ANQGSEA. The CDR3 is made up of 11 amino acids. J lost 16 bases, V lost 3 bases, and 6 bases had no gene match. The CDR3 protein is CSVDQREGLFF. The CDR3 coding sequence is TGCAGCGTTGACCAGCGGGAGGGCCTTTTCTTC.

The chain uses TRBV29-1 and TRBJ1-3; 7 positions agree with TRBD1. With 7 bases clipped from V and 3 bases from J, the junction kept 3 bases outside the gene matches. CDR1 and CDR2 from the germline V gene are SQVTM and ANQGSEA. The CDR3 totals 12 residues. CDR3 sequence: CSARDSGNTIYF. CDR3 sequence (DNA): TGCAGCGCACGGGACAGTGGAAACACCATATATTTT.

V gene TRBV6-1 combines with J gene TRBJ1-6; tentatively, D is TRBD1 (5 bases). V lost 3 bases to trimming and J lost 9 bases, with 9 bases between them. The CDR3 has 13 residues. Germline lookup yields CDR1 MNHNS and CDR2 SASEGT. For the CDR3, the DNA is TGTGCCAGCAGTGATGTGGGGGTTTCACCCCTCCACTTT. It translates to CASSDVGVSPLHF.

The rearrangement uses TRBV6-2 or TRBV6-3 and TRBJ2-1, with unresolved D. Trimming shortened V by 0 bases and J by 7 bases, and 4 bases separated the two germline ends. Looked up from germline, CDR1 is MNHEY and CDR2 is SVGEGT. The CDR3 spans 12 residues. The CDR3 DNA is TGTGCCAGCAGTTACTCCCCGAATGAGCAGTTCTTC. Translated: CASSYSPNEQFF.

V usage is TRBV2 and J usage is TRBJ1-6; 9 nucleotides align to TRBD1. This CDR3 comprises 16 residues. From germline, CDR1 is SNHLY and CDR2 FYNNEI. V trimming: 3 bases; J trimming: 10 bases; junction bases outside the gene matches: 10. CDR3 sequence reads: CASSDRSGTGLSPLHF. For the CDR3, the DNA is TGTGCCAGCAGTGATAGGTCCGGGACAGGGCTCTCACCCCTCCACTTT. Drawing the rest from reference TRBV2 and TRBJ1-6, the complete variable domain is EPEVTQTPSHQVTQMGQEVILRCVPISNHLYFYWYRQILGQKVEFLVSFYNNEISEKSEIFDDQFSVERPDGSNFTLKIRSTKLEDSAMYFCASSDRSGTGLSPLHFGNGTRLTVT.

This clone showed up just once. The chain employs TRBV30 and TRBJ2-3; 7 bases align to TRBD2. V trimming: 2 bases; J trimming: 5 bases; junction bases outside the gene matches: 10. This CDR3 has 15 residues. The germline V gene encodes CDR1 GTSNPN and CDR2 SVGIG (reference sequence). In DNA, the CDR3 is TGTGCCTGGAGTCCCGGCGTAGGGAGGGGAGATACGCAGTATTTT. Protein product: CAWSPGVGRGDTQYF.

CDR3 sequence (DNA): TGTGCCAGCAGCTTCTCCTGGACAGGGGTTCTGAATGAAAAACTGTTTTTT. Protein: CASSFSWTGVLNEKLFF. V usage is TRBV5-6 and J usage is TRBJ1-4; 9 bases line up with TRBD1. After removal of 2 bases from V and 5 bases from J, the junction contained 10 bases not matched to a gene. Germline V lookup: CDR1 SGHDT, CDR2 YYEEEE. The CDR3 is 17 residues long.

In this sample, this clone turned up once. This chain links TRBV5-1 with TRBJ2-2; TRBD1 aligns across 7 bases. Looked up from germline, CDR1 is SGHRS and CDR2 is YFSETQ. The CDR3 contains 15 residues. The trim removed 0 bases at V and 5 bases at J, leaving 4 bases unmatched. CDR3 sequence reads: CASSLGQGMTGELFF. CDR3 DNA sequence: TGCGCCAGCAGCTTGGGACAGGGAATGACCGGGGAGCTGTTTTTT.

This chain links TRBV11-1 with TRBJ2-7; D is unresolved. The CDR3 runs 14 residues. Trimming stripped 1 base from V and 2 bases from J, with 9 bases between. CDR1 SGHAT and CDR2 FQDESV come from the germline V gene (reference sequence). The DNA for the CDR3 is TGTGCCAGCAGCTTAGTAGGGTCGGCCTACGAGCAGTACTTC. It yields the protein CASSLVGSAYEQYF.

This rearrangement joins TRBV7-9 to TRBJ2-1; 8 nucleotides line up with TRBD1. CDR1 and CDR2 from the germline V gene are SEHNR and FQNEAQ (reference sequence). The CDR3 runs 16 residues. J gave up 4 bases and V 5 bases, and 10 bases lay outside the gene matches. The CDR3: CASSQSFRDRYNEQFF. As DNA, the CDR3 is TGTGCCAGCAGCCAGTCCTTCCGGGACAGGTACAATGAGCAGTTCTTC.

This chain joins TRBV5-1 and TRBJ1-6; perhaps TRBD1 as D (6 bases). The CDR3 spans 16 residues. The ends were cut back, 0 bases at V and 6 bases at J, with 13 bases in the middle. CDR1 and CDR2 from the germline V gene are SGHRS and YFSETQ. The CDR3 reads CASSLGQVPGNSPLHF. The CDR3 nucleotides are TGCGCCAGCAGCTTGGGACAGGTTCCGGGTAATTCACCCCTCCACTTT.

This chain joins TRBV20-1 and TRBJ1-2; no firm D call. Trimming removed 4 bases at V and 8 bases at J, with 11 bases between. CDR3 length equals 11 residues. In germline, CDR1 is DFQATT, CDR2 SNEGSKA (reference sequence). The CDR3 DNA sequence: TGCAGTGCTAAAGGGCCGGACGGCTACACCTTC. Protein sequence: CSAKGPDGYTF.

DNA for the CDR3: TGTGCCAGCAGCTTAGCAGGGACAGGGGGCCACAATGAGCAGTTCTTC. It translates to CASSLAGTGGHNEQFF. The chain employs TRBV7-9 and TRBJ2-1; 12 nucleotides line up with TRBD1. Germline CDR1 is SEHNR and CDR2 is FQNEAQ (reference sequence). Unmatched junction bases numbered 2, after V lost 0 bases and J lost 5 bases. CDR3 size: 16 residues.

The CDR3 DNA reads as TGCGCCAGCAGCCTAAGCGGGGATGGCTACACCTTC. Protein product: CASSLSGDGYTF. The chain recombines TRBV5-1 with TRBJ1-2; D call uncertain. V shed 4 bases and J shed 6 bases, with 10 bases lying between them. The CDR3 has 12 amino acids. In germline, CDR1 is SGHRS, CDR2 YFSETQ. Complete variable domain (other parts from reference TRBV5-1 and TRBJ1-2): KAGVTQTPRYLIKTRGQQVTLSCSPISGHRSVSWYQQTPGQGLQFLFEYFSETQRNKGNFPGRFSGRQFSNSRSEMNVSTLELGDSALYLCASSLSGDGYTFGSGTRLTVV.

The chain employs TRBV30 and TRBJ1-2; D ambiguous. The length of the CDR3 is 13 residues. Germline V lookup: CDR1 GTSNPN, CDR2 SVGIG (reference sequence). V was clipped by 0 bases and J by 8 bases, with 13 bases between them. The CDR3 spells CAWSVVGVLGYTF. CDR3 coding DNA: TGTGCCTGGAGTGTAGTCGGTGTCCTAGGCTACACCTTC. The complete variable domain, with remaining parts taken from reference TRBV30 and TRBJ1-2, reads SQTIHQWPATLVQPVGSPLSLECTVEGTSNPNLYWYRQAAGRGLQLLFYSVGIGQISSEVPQNLSASRPQDRQFILSSKKLLLSDSGFYLCAWSVVGVLGYTFGSGTRLTVV.

The rearrangement joins TRBV19 to TRBJ1-2; D is unclear. The CDR3 covers 14 residues. V dropped 1 base and J dropped 5 bases, with 11 bases sitting between them. From germline, CDR1 is LNHDA and CDR2 SQIVND (reference sequence). For the CDR3, the DNA is TGTGCCAGTAGTATAGGTTCTACCGCATATGGCTACACCTTC. It translates to CASSIGSTAYGYTF.

The J gene is TRBJ1-2, the V gene TRBV10-3, with TRBD1 matching over 7 bases. CDR3 length equals 13 residues. Germline V gene lookup returns CDR1 ENHRY and CDR2 SYGVKD. Trimming removed 9 bases from V and 5 bases from J; junction bases left unmatched: 9. The CDR3 nucleotides read TGTGCCATTACGCGACAGGGCTTGTATGGCTACACCTTC. This codes for CAITRQGLYGYTF.